The clone carrying this T cell receptor beta chain was detected only once. Authors' data handling: The authors estimated nucleated cell counts from reference gene primer amplification. Produced via immunoSEQ multiplex PCR; TCRdb's table is partial and in-frame only. V, J and clone size derive from that table, while D and trimming were established from the DNA sequence. The sample records about 250,000 clones, approximately 92% being singletons. CDR3 length: 16 amino acids. The germline CDR1 and CDR2 sequences are LGHDT and YNNKEL (reference sequence). With 4 bases clipped from V and 7 bases from J, the junction kept 13 bases outside the gene matches. The data are from a study of blood T cell repertoires in COVID-19. Study context: Spain, Italy and the United States supplied samples that represented acute and convalescent COVID-19. From T cells, B-cell-depleted T cells, or PBMCs came the material, which was cDNA or gDNA.

The origin of this receptor is a woman in her 40s who had recovered from COVID-19. Sequenced: peripheral blood. The chain recombines TRBV3-1 (or the pseudogene TRBV3-2) with TRBJ2-1; TRBD1 matches 7 bases. CDR3 region: CASSPTTGFILNEQFF. The DNA of the CDR3 is TGTGCCAGCAGCCCTACGACAGGGTTTATTTTGAATGAGCAGTTCTTC.